The 10 T cell receptor beta chains given below trace back to one sample, sequenced in a study of cytomegalovirus exposure and HLA in healthy donors. Researchers ran the PCR with 60 Vbeta and 13 Jbeta primers. TCRdb keeps only in-frame clones here, not all; method: immunoSEQ multiplex PCR. The sample has about 200,000 clones; 82% are singletons. The sample comprised PBMCs. Receptors were obtained from a boy younger than 10 in good health and CMV-seronegative.

This clone appeared a single time. The V and J genes are TRBV6-1 and TRBJ2-7; 8 bases map to TRBD1. V trimming: 8 bases; J trimming: 2 bases; junction bases outside the gene matches: 5. This CDR3 is built from 13 residues. From germline, CDR1 is MNHNS and CDR2 SASEGT. CDR3 coding DNA: TGTGCCAGCCAGGACAGGGCCCCCTACGAGCAGTACTTC. This codes for CASQDRAPYEQYF.

This clone was seen only once. The chain has TRBV6-1 and TRBJ1-2; 7 nucleotides agree with TRBD1. The CDR3 has 14 residues. From germline, CDR1 is MNHNS and CDR2 SASEGT. V shed 6 bases and J 4 bases; nucleotides not matched to a gene: 8. The DNA of the CDR3 is TGTGCCAGCAGCCCCCGGACAGGCCTCTATGGCTACACCTTC. This gives the protein CASSPRTGLYGYTF.

The chain carries TRBV18 and TRBJ1-5, with D tentatively TRBD1 (5 bases). The length of the CDR3 is 14 residues. V gave up 1 base and J gave up 5 bases, with 9 bases separating them. Germline V gene data show CDR1 as KGHSH and CDR2 as LQKENI. In DNA form, the CDR3 reads TGTGCCAGCTCACCACAAGGGGCGGATCAGCCCCAGCATTTT. This codes for CASSPQGADQPQHF.

This clone was seen a handful of times. The CDR3 is CASSATTRGEQFF. The CDR3 DNA is TGTGCCAGCAGCGCAACCACTAGAGGTGAGCAGTTCTTC. The genes are TRBV9 and TRBJ2-1; tentatively, D is TRBD2 (5 bases). The CDR3 consists of 13 residues. The V gene's germline CDR1 is SGDLS and CDR2 YYNGEE. Trimming pared 3 bases from V and 9 bases from J, leaving 13 bases between.

This sequence joins TRBV4-2 and TRBJ2-1; 11 nucleotides align to TRBD2. After removal of 6 bases from V and 9 bases from J, the junction contained 7 bases not matched to a gene. The CDR3 is made up of 14 amino acids. Per germline, CDR1 LGHNA and CDR2 YNFKEQ. The CDR3 bases are TGTGCCAGCAGTAGCGGGGGGGCCGGCGGTGAGCAGTTCTTC. As protein: CASSSGGAGGEQFF.

V and J are TRBV10-3 and TRBJ2-6; perhaps TRBD2 as D (5 bases). Deletions cut 6 bases from V and 4 bases from J, with 13 bases between. The CDR3 loop spans 15 amino acids. Germline values: CDR1 ENHRY, CDR2 SYGVKD. In DNA, the CDR3 is TGTGCCATCAGGCCGGGGTCCTGGGGGGCCAACGTCCTGACTTTC. Its protein is CAIRPGSWGANVLTF.

The chain carries TRBV4-1 and TRBJ2-7; D is undetermined. The CDR3 length is 15 residues. CDR1 is MGHRA and CDR2 is YSYEKL in the germline V gene. V was cut by 1 base and J by 3 bases, with 13 bases left in between. The CDR3 here is CASSQGGRGIYEQYF. The CDR3 DNA is TGCGCCAGCAGCCAAGGTGGCAGAGGAATCTACGAGCAGTACTTC.

Only a few counts were recorded for this clone. V and J are TRBV7-2 and TRBJ1-2; no reliable D call. Trimming left V 4 bases short and J 4 bases short, with 16 bases between. This CDR3 contains 15 residues. Germline-derived CDR1 and CDR2 are SGHTA and FQGNSA. The CDR3 loop reads CASSSLEGAGYGYTF. In nucleotides, the CDR3 is TGTGCCAGCAGCTCCTTGGAGGGTGCGGGCTATGGCTACACCTTC. The variable domain in full, completed from reference TRBV7-2 and TRBJ1-2, reads GAGVSQSPSNKVTEKGKDVELRCDPISGHTALYWYRQSLGQGLEFLIYFQGNSAPDKSGLPSDRFSAERTGGSVSTLTIQRTQQEDSAVYLCASSSLEGAGYGYTFGSGTRLTVV.

The chain carries TRBV7-9 and TRBJ1-1; D possibly corresponds to TRBD1 (5 bases). Trimming cost V 7 bases and J 4 bases, with 19 bases left between them. CDR1 and CDR2 (germline): SEHNR, FQNEAQ (reference sequence). The CDR3 loop spans 15 amino acids. CDR3 in DNA: TGTGCCAGCACCCCAGTTTGGGGGGTTAGCACTGAAGCTTTCTTT. It translates to CASTPVWGVSTEAFF. Combining the CDR3 with reference TRBV7-9 and TRBJ1-1 gives the whole variable domain DTGVSQNPRHKITKRGQNVTFRCDPISEHNRLYWYRQTLGQGPEFLTYFQNEAQLEKSRLLSDRFSAERPKGSFSTLEIQRTEQGDSAMYLCASTPVWGVSTEAFFGQGTRLTVV.

This sequence joins TRBV5-4 and TRBJ2-1; 8 positions match TRBD2. J lost 1 base, V lost 4 bases, and 7 bases had no gene match. Germline CDR1 SGHNT, CDR2 YYREEE (reference sequence). The CDR3 is 16 amino acids. The CDR3 DNA is TGTGCCAGCAGCCCATCCCAGCGGGGGTCCTACAATGAGCAGTTCTTC. The encoded protein is CASSPSQRGSYNEQFF. The full variable domain, rest sourced from reference TRBV5-4 and TRBJ2-1, is ETGVTQSPTHLIKTRGQQVTLRCSSQSGHNTVSWYQQALGQGPQFIFQYYREEENGRGNFPPRFSGLQFPNYSSELNVNALELDDSALYLCASSPSQRGSYNEQFFGPGTRLTVL.